Sequencing of this T cell receptor beta chain was carried out in a study of patients and donors after allogeneic stem cell transplantation. The CDR3 is 16 amino acids. Germline loops: CDR1 SEHNR, CDR2 FQNEAQ (reference sequence). V lost 5 bases to trimming and J lost 5 bases; unmatched junction nucleotides: 13. This clonotype occurred a few times. TCRdb reanalysed the RT-PCR reads using MiXCR and keeps one entry per CDR3 protein. Seen here are more than 9,000 distinct CDR3 sequences, 20% to 25% observed once, and the top ten hold 40% to 65%. The sequencing sample was made of blood, either unsorted or a sorted T cell fraction (not recorded which). This sequence joins TRBV7-9 and TRBJ2-5; TRBD1 agrees at 8 bases. The sequence was obtained from a human donor who was either an allogeneic HSCT recipient or a stem cell or donor lymphocyte infusion donor (not recorded which). It is not recorded whose cells these are; they may come from a transplant donor. CDR3 loop: CASSAGQGYSGETQYF. The CDR3 nucleotides read TGTGCCAGCAGCGCCGGACAGGGCTATTCCGGTGAGACCCAGTACTTC.